The 20 T cell receptor beta chains below were found in one sample sequenced in a study of CD8+ T cells in alopecia areata. Isolated RNA was reverse transcribed into cDNA used as the sequencing template. Sequencing used immunoSEQ multiplex PCR; TCRdb keeps in-frame clones, though not all of them. The sample records about 140,000 clones, 75% to 85% being singletons. The treatment denotes: oral pan-JAK inhibitor, 5-10 mg twice daily. This specimen consisted of CD8+ T cells sorted from blood, obtained at week 4, from a patient treated with tofacitinib. All receptors derive from a human donor with alopecia areata.

The V call is TRBV19, the J call TRBJ2-7, with a weak D call TRBD1 (6 bases). The CDR3 extends over 15 amino acids. Germline V gene lookup returns CDR1 LNHDA and CDR2 SQIVND (reference sequence). Trimming took off 4 bases at V and 2 bases at J, with 15 bases between the two ends. CDR3 amino acids: CASSNSYRATYEQYF. DNA for the CDR3: TGTGCCAGTAGTAATTCTTACAGGGCGACCTACGAGCAGTACTTC.

J is TRBJ1-2 and V is TRBV29-1, with 12 bases identical to TRBD1. The germline V gene encodes CDR1 SQVTM and CDR2 ANQGSEA. The J segment lost 7 bases and the V segment lost 3 bases, leaving 3 bases of the junction unmatched. The CDR3 runs to 13 residues. The CDR3 here is CSVDPGQGAGYTF. CDR3 sequence (DNA): TGCAGCGTTGATCCGGGACAGGGGGCTGGCTACACCTTC.

The chain is built from TRBV4-1 and TRBJ2-7; TRBD1 aligns across 10 bases. With V trimmed by 5 bases and J by 4 bases, 8 bases remained unmatched. The CDR3 is 15 amino acids. Germline V gene sequence: CDR1 MGHRA, CDR2 YSYEKL. The CDR3 sequence is CASSFRWTGGYEQYF. In DNA form, the CDR3 reads TGCGCCAGCAGCTTCCGTTGGACAGGGGGGTACGAGCAGTACTTC.

The chain carries TRBV5-6 and TRBJ2-3; D unclear. The CDR3 has 12 residues. The germline V and J ends were trimmed by 4 bases and 4 bases, with 7 bases remaining between them. CDR1 and CDR2 (germline): SGHDT, YYEEEE. CDR3 protein: CASSPVADTQYF. The CDR3 DNA is TGTGCCAGCAGCCCGGTGGCAGATACGCAGTATTTT.

This clone was counted between two and nine times. The genes are TRBV7-9 and TRBJ2-3, with TRBD2 as a possible D gene (5 bases). The CDR3 is 13 amino acids. The V end lost 5 bases, the J end lost 4 bases, and 10 bases lay between the germline ends. Germline CDR1 reads SEHNR; CDR2 reads FQNEAQ (reference sequence). Here the CDR3 DNA reads TGTGCCAGCAGCCCTCCCGGGGCAGATACGCAGTATTTT. This encodes CASSPPGADTQYF.

The chain recombines TRBV11-2 with TRBJ2-7; 7 nucleotides align to TRBD2. The trim removed 4 bases at V and 2 bases at J, leaving 11 bases unmatched. CDR1 is SGHAT, CDR2 FQNNGV, per germline. The CDR3 extends over 16 amino acids. Written as DNA, the CDR3 is TGTGCCAGCAGCTGGACGATTTCGACTAGCACCTACGAGCAGTACTTC. It encodes CASSWTISTSTYEQYF.

This clone was found once. The chain carries TRBV4-3 and TRBJ2-5; TRBD1 matches at 9 bases. The J segment lost 5 bases and the V segment lost 0 bases, leaving 7 bases of the junction unmatched. The length of the CDR3 is 16 residues. From germline, CDR1 is LGHNA and CDR2 YSLEER. CDR3 protein: CASSQEGTGWGETQYF. For the CDR3, the DNA is TGCGCCAGCAGCCAAGAAGGGACAGGGTGGGGTGAGACCCAGTACTTC.

Points on this clone: This sample also contains other DNA sequences that code for the same CDR3. The V and J genes are TRBV27 and TRBJ2-7, with TRBD2 identical over 8 bases. Unmatched junction bases numbered 2, after V lost 6 bases and J lost 1 base. Germline CDR1 is MNHEY and CDR2 is SMNVEV (reference sequence). The CDR3 loop spans 13 amino acids. The CDR3 loop is CASSPGGSYEQYF. In DNA form, the CDR3 reads TGTGCCAGCAGCCCGGGAGGGTCCTACGAGCAGTACTTC.

This chain connects TRBV6-4 to TRBJ2-3; TRBD1 aligns across 11 bases. CDR1 and CDR2 from the germline V gene are MRHNA and SNTAGT. After removal of 2 bases from V and 5 bases from J, the junction contained 6 bases not matched to a gene. The CDR3 is 16 amino acids. The CDR3 here is CASSDGTGGPGDTQYF. The CDR3 DNA reads as TGTGCCAGCAGTGACGGGACAGGGGGGCCTGGAGATACGCAGTATTTT.

The chain carries TRBV29-1 and TRBJ1-5; the D gene is possibly TRBD1 (6 bases). Per germline, CDR1 SQVTM and CDR2 ANQGSEA. The CDR3 runs to 13 residues. The V and J ends lost 5 bases and 0 bases respectively, with 8 bases between them. The CDR3 here is CSVSRGSNQPQHF. CDR3 sequence (DNA): TGCAGCGTTAGCAGGGGTAGCAATCAGCCCCAGCATTTT.

The J gene is TRBJ2-7, the V gene TRBV10-3; D is unresolved. V dropped 3 bases and J dropped 1 base, with 7 bases sitting between them. The CDR3 is made up of 13 amino acids. The V gene's germline CDR1 is ENHRY and CDR2 SYGVKD. Here the CDR3 reads CAISDLESYEQYF. The CDR3 coding sequence is TGTGCCATCAGTGATCTTGAGTCCTACGAGCAGTACTTC.

The CDR3 coding sequence is TGCGCCAGCAGCTTTACTACAGGGGAGGAAAACATTCAGTACTTC. Protein sequence: CASSFTTGEENIQYF. The rearrangement uses TRBV5-1 and TRBJ2-4; D may be TRBD1 (7 bases). The CDR3 spans 15 residues. V dropped 2 bases and J dropped 5 bases, with 14 bases sitting between them. Germline loops: CDR1 SGHRS, CDR2 YFSETQ.

This sequence joins TRBV10-3 and TRBJ2-5; D is unresolved. The germline V gene has CDR1 ENHRY and CDR2 SYGVKD. This CDR3 contains 14 residues. V was cut by 0 bases and J by 1 base, with 6 bases left in between. CDR3: CAISESDGQETQYF. The CDR3 DNA follows: TGTGCCATCAGTGAGTCAGACGGCCAAGAGACCCAGTACTTC.

The genes are TRBV7-9 and TRBJ2-5; a weak D match, TRBD2 (5 bases). The CDR3 is 12 amino acids. Per the germline V gene, CDR1 is SEHNR and CDR2 is FQNEAQ (reference sequence). The V end lost 4 bases, the J end lost 3 bases, and 6 bases lay between the germline ends. The CDR3 DNA sequence: TGTGCCAGCAGCTCGGGGAAAGAGACCCAGTACTTC. Protein sequence: CASSSGKETQYF.

This CDR3 is CASSQVEEGTDTQYF. In DNA, the CDR3 is TGTGCCAGCAGCCAAGTTGAGGAGGGGACGGATACGCAGTATTTT. V gene TRBV4-2 combines with J gene TRBJ2-3, with D possibly being TRBD2 (6 bases). Germline V lookup: CDR1 LGHNA, CDR2 YNFKEQ. V lost 1 base and J lost 6, with 14 bases in between. CDR3 length: 15 amino acids.

The table lists this clone with a few counts. The genes are TRBV6-1 and TRBJ1-1; D uncertain. The CDR3 consists of 15 residues. Germline CDR1 reads MNHNS; CDR2 reads SASEGT. The V end lost 1 base, the J end lost 4 bases, and 13 bases lay between the germline ends. Here the CDR3 reads CASSEEPASFTEAFF. The CDR3 region has the DNA TGTGCCAGCAGTGAAGAGCCGGCCTCCTTCACTGAAGCTTTCTTT.

This clone turned up a few times. The V call is TRBV6-5, the J call TRBJ2-5, with TRBD1 as a possible D gene (6 bases). CDR1 is MNHEY and CDR2 is SVGAGI in the germline V gene. This CDR3 contains 15 residues. V shed 3 bases and J shed 3 bases, with 14 bases lying between them. CDR3 sequence: CASSYKRAGEETQYF. The CDR3 bases are TGTGCCAGCAGTTATAAAAGGGCAGGGGAAGAGACCCAGTACTTC.

This clone has only one observation. The rearrangement links TRBV18 to TRBJ2-1, with 9 bases aligning to TRBD2. The V gene end was trimmed by 0 bases and the J gene end by 5 bases; junction bases not matched to a gene: 5. Germline V lookup: CDR1 KGHSH, CDR2 LQKENI. This CDR3 has 16 amino acids. The CDR3, as DNA: TGTGCCAGCTCACCACCCAGCGGGGGGCTGAACAATGAGCAGTTCTTC. This encodes CASSPPSGGLNNEQFF. Full variable domain (remainder filled in from reference TRBV18 and TRBJ2-1): NAGVMQNPRHLVRRRGQEARLRCSPMKGHSHVYWYRQLPEEGLKFMVYLQKENIIDESGMPKERFSAEFPKEGPSILRIQQVVRGDSAAYFCASSPPSGGLNNEQFFGPGTRLTVL.

This clone has only one observation. The chain uses TRBV7-8 and TRBJ1-1; a weak D match, TRBD1 (5 bases). CDR1 SGHVS and CDR2 FQNEAQ come from the germline V gene. Between the trimmed V and J ends, which lost 4 bases and 1 base, there was a span of 13 bases. The CDR3 totals 15 residues. Here the CDR3 reads CASSSVGTGNTEAFF. CDR3 in DNA: TGTGCCAGCAGCTCCGTCGGGACGGGGAACACTGAAGCTTTCTTT.

This clone appeared a few times. The CDR3, as DNA: TGTGCCAGCAGCTTCCCGACTAGCGGGGGGGCCATCGAGCAGTTCTTC. Translation: CASSFPTSGGAIEQFF. The genes are TRBV7-2 and TRBJ2-1; 14 bases line up with TRBD2. The V gene end was trimmed by 3 bases and the J gene end by 10 bases; junction bases not matched to a gene: 8. This CDR3 is 16 amino acids long. Germline V CDR1 and CDR2: SGHTA, FQGNSA.